These 23 T cell receptor beta chains were all obtained from the same sample, sequenced in a study of early T cells in non-severe SARS-CoV-2 infection (dated by TCRdb to the early 2020s). The library was generated by 5' RACE. TCRdb shows the sequencer as NextSeq 500. TCRdb applied fastp at Q25 and MiXCR to the public reads, then kept only in-frame beta chains. Each entry merges the rows of one CDR3 protein and shows their most common DNA and genes. Recorded for this sample are over 20,000 distinct CDR3 sequences; around 5% of them occurred a single time. Approximately 5.3% of the sample lies in the top ten. Sequencing used whole blood. These receptors originate from an adult who was a healthcare worker with PCR-confirmed SARS-CoV-2 infection or an uninfected control (not recorded which).

This clonotype showed up many times. V is TRBV5-1 and J is TRBJ1-1, with unresolved D. Trimming took 0 bases from V and 4 from J, leaving 19 bases between them. There are 17 residues in the CDR3. Per germline, CDR1 SGHRS and CDR2 YFSETQ. DNA for the CDR3: TGCGCCAGCAGCTTGGTTTCGGCTCAAAGGGTGAGCACTGAAGCTTTCTTT. Translating gives CASSLVSAQRVSTEAFF.

This clonotype appeared many times. This chain links TRBV7-6 with TRBJ1-5; D call uncertain. Germline V gene sequence: CDR1 SGHVS, CDR2 FNYEAQ. Trimming removed 6 bases at V and 6 bases at J, with 6 bases between. The CDR3 totals 11 residues. The CDR3 loop reads CASSRIQPQHF. In DNA, the CDR3 is TGTGCCAGCAGTCGTATTCAGCCCCAGCATTTT.

There are many counts of this clonotype. The junction and the germline gene differ at one end; a read error may be behind it. The rearrangement uses TRBV7-7 and TRBJ2-1, with D possibly being TRBD1 (7 bases). CDR3 length: 17 amino acids. Germline CDR1 is SSHAT and CDR2 is FNYEAQ (reference sequence). CDR3 amino acids: CASSALRGTVSYNEQFF. In DNA, the CDR3 is TGTGCTAGCAGCGCCCTCCGGGGGACAGTCTCCTACAATGAGCAGTTCTTC.

Many counts were recorded for this clonotype. The V call is TRBV29-1, the J call TRBJ2-3, with a weak D call TRBD2 (6 bases). The V gene's germline CDR1 is SQVTM and CDR2 ANQGSEA. The CDR3 is 12 residues long. V lost 7 bases to trimming and J lost 4 bases, with 12 bases between them. The DNA for the CDR3 is TGCAGCGCTCGGACTAACTCAGATACGCAGTATTTT. Protein sequence: CSARTNSDTQYF.

The chain couples TRBV9 to TRBJ1-4; maybe TRBD1 (6 bases). The germline gives CDR1 SGDLS, CDR2 YYNGEE. The V end was cut by 4 bases, the J end by 7 bases, with 14 bases between. This CDR3 is built from 14 residues. The DNA for the CDR3 is TGTGCCAGCAGCCCGGGGACATACGTTGAAAAACTGTTTTTT. This sequence encodes CASSPGTYVEKLFF.

This clonotype was seen at least ten times. This chain connects TRBV11-2 to TRBJ2-1; the D gene is possibly TRBD2 (6 bases). Germline V lookup: CDR1 SGHAT, CDR2 FQNNGV. The CDR3 consists of 16 residues. Between the trimmed V and J ends, which lost 2 bases and 4 bases, there was a span of 15 bases. Here the CDR3 DNA reads TGTGCCAGCAGCTTAAGGGACTCCCGAAAGTACAATGAGCAGTTCTTC. As protein: CASSLRDSRKYNEQFF. The full variable domain, rest sourced from reference TRBV11-2 and TRBJ2-1, is EAGVAQSPRYKIIEKRQSVAFWCNPISGHATLYWYQQILGQGPKLLIQFQNNGVVDDSQLPKDRFSAERLKGVDSTLKIQPAKLEDSAVYLCASSLRDSRKYNEQFFGPGTRLTVL.

This clonotype occurred many times. This chain links TRBV20-1 with TRBJ2-1; 9 nucleotides match TRBD2. CDR3 length equals 15 residues. Unmatched junction bases numbered 6, after V lost 6 bases and J lost 0 bases. Germline CDR1 reads DFQATT; CDR2 reads SNEGSKA (reference sequence). In DNA form, the CDR3 reads TGCAGTGCCGGGACTAGCTCTAGCTCCTACAATGAGCAGTTCTTC. Translated, it gives CSAGTSSSSYNEQFF.

This clonotype was seen many times. The chain is built from TRBV7-9 and TRBJ2-1, with TRBD1 identical over 11 bases. Germline CDR1 reads SEHNR; CDR2 reads FQNEAQ (reference sequence). The junction had 9 bases not matched to a gene; V was cut back by 4 bases and J by 7 bases. The CDR3 runs to 16 residues. The CDR3 loop reads CASSSPDRGRGNEQFF. The CDR3 region has the DNA TGTGCCAGCAGCTCCCCGGACAGGGGGCGCGGGAATGAGCAGTTCTTC.

This sequence joins TRBV20-1 and TRBJ2-1; 11 bases fit TRBD1. The trim removed 5 bases at V and 6 bases at J, leaving 9 bases unmatched. Germline CDR1 and CDR2: DFQATT and SNEGSKA (reference sequence). The CDR3 consists of 15 residues. The CDR3 nucleotides are TGCAGTGCTCAATACCGGGACAGGGGGTTCAATGAGCAGTTCTTC. Its translation is CSAQYRDRGFNEQFF.

In its sample, this clonotype ranks as medium-sized (0.01 to 0.1%). The genes are TRBV6-5 and TRBJ1-5; 9 bases are shared with TRBD1. This CDR3 region has 17 residues. Germline loops: CDR1 MNHEY, CDR2 SVGAGI. V gave up 6 bases and J gave up 2 bases; unmatched junction bases: 11. The CDR3 DNA reads as TGTGCCAGCAGCCACGGATGGGGACAGGGCGGCAATCAGCCCCAGCATTTT. Translation: CASSHGWGQGGNQPQHF.

This clonotype was picked up many times. The conserved final phenylalanine or tryptophan is absent from the CDR3, which likely points to a read error. No DNA is shown, since the ends of the CDR3 on it are uncertain; the CDR3 is the one TCRdb lists. V usage is TRBV5-1 and J usage is TRBJ2-7; the table's D call, TRBD2, was not checked against the DNA. CDR1 and CDR2 from the germline V gene are SGHRS and YFSETQ. Inclusive of both ends, the CDR3 amounts to 13 amino acids. The CDR3 spells CASSLGTSGALTL.

This clonotype has at least ten counts. This chain joins TRBV11-3 and TRBJ2-3; 7 nucleotides align to TRBD2. The CDR3 totals 17 residues. With V trimmed by 5 bases and J by 0 bases, 11 bases remained unmatched. CDR1 is SGHNT, CDR2 YENEEA, per germline. CDR3 sequence (DNA): TGTGCCAGCAGCCCCCGTGGGGCTAGCGGCAGCACAGATACGCAGTATTTT. This encodes CASSPRGASGSTDTQYF.

This clonotype was seen only a few times. This chain uses TRBV6-5 with TRBJ1-1; TRBD1 matches at 11 bases. The V and J ends lost 5 bases and 1 base, in that order; junction bases with no gene match: 6. This CDR3 is built from 16 residues. Per germline, CDR1 MNHEY and CDR2 SVGAGI. CDR3 sequence (DNA): TGTGCCAGCAGTGAAGGGACAGGGGGAGGGAACACTGAAGCTTTCTTT. This translates into CASSEGTGGGNTEAFF.

The chain carries TRBV20-1 and TRBJ2-7; 9 bases line up with TRBD1. CDR3 length: 15 amino acids. V trimming: 3 bases; J trimming: 2 bases; junction bases outside the gene matches: 8. The V gene's germline CDR1 is DFQATT and CDR2 SNEGSKA (reference sequence). The CDR3: CSASPWDRETYEQYF. In nucleotides, the CDR3 is TGCAGTGCTAGTCCTTGGGACAGGGAAACCTACGAGCAGTACTTC.

This clonotype was seen a few times. The V gene is TRBV5-1, the J gene TRBJ1-2; TRBD1 matches 8 bases. Germline values: CDR1 SGHRS, CDR2 YFSETQ. Losses at the gene ends were 3 bases for V and 7 bases for J; bases not matched to a gene: 8. The CDR3 extends over 14 amino acids. CDR3 in DNA: TGCGCCAGCAGCTCCGCCGGGACAGGAATTGGCTACACCTTC. It yields the protein CASSSAGTGIGYTF.

This clonotype has at least ten counts. This rearrangement joins TRBV6-5 to TRBJ2-1; D unclear. The V end lost 0 bases, the J end lost 0 bases, and 6 bases lay between the germline ends. The CDR3 runs 15 residues. CDR1 MNHEY and CDR2 SVGAGI come from the germline V gene. The chain's CDR3 is CASSYSTSSYNEQFF. The DNA of the CDR3 is TGTGCCAGCAGTTACTCGACGAGCTCCTACAATGAGCAGTTCTTC.

This clonotype was seen many times. This chain joins TRBV20-1 and TRBJ1-6, with D possibly matching TRBD1 (5 bases). Germline V gene data show CDR1 as DFQATT and CDR2 as SNEGSKA (reference sequence). The CDR3 spans 14 residues. The germline V and J ends were trimmed by 1 base and 7 bases, with 11 bases remaining between them. Here the CDR3 reads CSARGSRANSPLHF. Here the CDR3 DNA reads TGCAGTGCTAGAGGCTCCAGGGCCAATTCACCCCTCCACTTT.

This clonotype has ten or more counts. This rearrangement joins TRBV20-1 to TRBJ1-5, with D unclear. Trimming cost V 6 bases and J 0 bases, with 21 bases left between them. This CDR3 is built from 17 residues. Germline-derived CDR1 and CDR2 are DFQATT and SNEGSKA (reference sequence). CDR3 in DNA: TGCAGTGCAACGGCCTGGGAAGGGCCGAATAGCAATCAGCCCCAGCATTTT. This gives the protein CSATAWEGPNSNQPQHF.

There are a few counts of this clonotype. V and J are TRBV7-2 and TRBJ1-1; 7 nucleotides match TRBD1. This CDR3 spans 15 amino acids. The germline V gene encodes CDR1 SGHTA and CDR2 FQGNSA. V lost 5 bases to trimming and J lost 1 base; unmatched junction nucleotides: 7. The CDR3 DNA follows: TGTGCCAGCAGCAGGGGGGGGACAGAGAACACTGAAGCTTTCTTT. As protein: CASSRGGTENTEAFF.

This clonotype showed up many times. The V call is TRBV2, the J call TRBJ2-5; D remains unclear. The germline V gene has CDR1 SNHLY and CDR2 FYNNEI. Trimming removed 5 bases from V and 11 bases from J, with 12 bases in between. The CDR3 has 11 amino acids. DNA for the CDR3: TGTGCCAGCAGTCCTTCGGACCCACAGTACTTC. Its protein product is CASSPSDPQYF.

This clonotype has only a few counts. The chain couples TRBV6-2 or TRBV6-3 to TRBJ2-7; the D is unclear. The CDR3 is 12 residues long. The V gene's germline CDR1 is MNHEY and CDR2 SVGEGT. V was trimmed by 6 bases and J by 2 bases, leaving 8 bases between them. Written as DNA, the CDR3 is TGTGCCAGCAGGACCTCGGCCTACGAGCAGTACTTC. Its translation is CASRTSAYEQYF.

This clonotype came up many times. This sequence joins TRBV2 and TRBJ2-1, with 10 positions matching TRBD2. V trimming: 4 bases; J trimming: 2 bases; junction bases outside the gene matches: 8. CDR3 length equals 17 residues. The germline V gene has CDR1 SNHLY and CDR2 FYNNEI. CDR3 amino acids: CASSVVAGGSTYNEQFF. The CDR3 DNA reads TGTGCCAGCAGTGTGGTAGCGGGGGGCTCTACCTACAATGAGCAGTTCTTC.

The V gene is TRBV7-8, the J gene TRBJ2-7, with 7 bases fitting TRBD2. Per the germline V gene, CDR1 is SGHVS and CDR2 is FQNEAQ. J gave up 4 bases and V 6 bases, and 12 bases lay outside the gene matches. The CDR3 runs 15 residues. The CDR3 sequence is CASSPLSGISYEQYF. The CDR3 DNA reads TGTGCCAGCAGTCCCTTGAGCGGGATCTCATACGAGCAGTACTTC.